This entry concerns a single T cell receptor (beta chain). Its antigen is undetermined. The data belong to a study of CD8+ T cells in alopecia areata. Findings and limits, study-wide: Across lesional scalp, and particularly alopecia totalis/universalis, clonality surpassed that of normal scalp. Relative to mice, TCR sharing across patients was less clear, a difference possibly HLA-related. Scalp samples also contribute reads from the resident alphabeta T cells found in normal skin.

Investigators isolated RNA and reverse transcribed it into cDNA to act as the sequencing template. Clones were read by immunoSEQ multiplex PCR, and TCRdb kept only the in-frame ones, dropping some. The profile shows some 4,300 clones, about 63% of them singletons. The sequenced material came from skin. This receptor was obtained from a human donor in good health.

The CDR3 spells CASSLDFSGRHNEQFF. The CDR3, as DNA: TGTGCCAGCAGCTTAGATTTTAGCGGGAGACACAATGAGCAGTTCTTC. The rearrangement links TRBV7-9 to TRBJ2-1; 9 bases fit TRBD2. With V trimmed by 1 base and J by 5 bases, 6 bases remained unmatched. Germline V gives CDR1 SEHNR, CDR2 FQNEAQ (reference sequence). This CDR3 is 16 amino acids long.